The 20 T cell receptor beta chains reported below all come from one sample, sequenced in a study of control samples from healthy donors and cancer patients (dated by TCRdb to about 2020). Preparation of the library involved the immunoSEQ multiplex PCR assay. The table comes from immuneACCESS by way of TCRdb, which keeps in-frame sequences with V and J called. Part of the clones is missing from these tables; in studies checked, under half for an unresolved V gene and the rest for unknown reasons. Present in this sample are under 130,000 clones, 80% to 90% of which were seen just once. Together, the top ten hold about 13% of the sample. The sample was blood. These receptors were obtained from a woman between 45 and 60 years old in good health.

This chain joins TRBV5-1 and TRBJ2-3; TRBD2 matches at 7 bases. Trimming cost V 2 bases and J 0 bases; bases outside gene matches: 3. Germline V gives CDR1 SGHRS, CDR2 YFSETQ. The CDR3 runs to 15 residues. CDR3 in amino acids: CASSLSGASTDTQYF. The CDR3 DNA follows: TGCGCCAGCAGCTTAAGCGGGGCTAGCACAGATACGCAGTATTTT.

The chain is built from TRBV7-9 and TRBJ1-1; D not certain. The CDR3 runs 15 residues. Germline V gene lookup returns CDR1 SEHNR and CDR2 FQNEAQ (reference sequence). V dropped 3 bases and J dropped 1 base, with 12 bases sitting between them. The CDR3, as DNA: TGTGCCAGCAGCTTCCCCCCCGCGGCGAACACTGAAGCTTTCTTT. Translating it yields CASSFPPAANTEAFF.

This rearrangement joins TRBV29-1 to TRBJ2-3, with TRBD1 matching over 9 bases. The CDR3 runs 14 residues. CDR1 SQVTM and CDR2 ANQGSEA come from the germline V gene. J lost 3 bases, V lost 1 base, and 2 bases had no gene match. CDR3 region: CSVEAGQGTDTQYF. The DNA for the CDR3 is TGCAGCGTTGAAGCCGGACAGGGGACAGATACGCAGTATTTT.

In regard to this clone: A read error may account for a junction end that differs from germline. As DNA, the CDR3 is TGTGCCAGCAGCTTAGTGGGGACGAACGCCGGGGAGCTGTTTTTT. Translation: CASSLVGTNAGELFF. The rearrangement joins TRBV7-2 to TRBJ2-2; D may match TRBD1 or TRBD2 (5 bases each). The CDR3 sequence is 15 residues long. From germline, CDR1 is SGHTA and CDR2 FQGNSA.

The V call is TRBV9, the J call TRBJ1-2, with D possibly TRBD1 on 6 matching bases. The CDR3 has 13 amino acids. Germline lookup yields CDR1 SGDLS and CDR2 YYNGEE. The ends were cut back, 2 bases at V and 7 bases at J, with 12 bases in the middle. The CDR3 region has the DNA TGTGCCAGCAGCGTGAACAGGGATTCTGGCTACACCTTC. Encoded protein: CASSVNRDSGYTF.

Here the CDR3 DNA reads TGTGCCAGCAGGGGGACAGGGATATCCAGGACTGAAGCTTTCTTT. Protein product: CASRGTGISRTEAFF. This chain uses TRBV28 with TRBJ1-1; 9 bases map to TRBD1. Germline-derived CDR1 and CDR2 are MDHEN and SYDVKM. This CDR3 has 15 amino acids. J lost 5 bases, V lost 6 bases, and 10 bases had no gene match.

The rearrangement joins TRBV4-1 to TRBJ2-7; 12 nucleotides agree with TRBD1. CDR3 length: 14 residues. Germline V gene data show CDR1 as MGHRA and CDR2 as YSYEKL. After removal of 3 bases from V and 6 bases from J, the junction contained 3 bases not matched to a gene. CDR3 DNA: TGCGCCAGCAGCCACTCGGGACAGGGGGCCGAGCAGTACTTC. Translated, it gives CASSHSGQGAEQYF.

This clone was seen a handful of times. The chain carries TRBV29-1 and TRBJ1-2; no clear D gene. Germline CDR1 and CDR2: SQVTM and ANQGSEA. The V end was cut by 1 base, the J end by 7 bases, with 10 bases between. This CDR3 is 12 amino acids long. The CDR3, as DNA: TGCAGCGTTGAAGTTAAAGTTTCTGGCTACACCTTC. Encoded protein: CSVEVKVSGYTF.

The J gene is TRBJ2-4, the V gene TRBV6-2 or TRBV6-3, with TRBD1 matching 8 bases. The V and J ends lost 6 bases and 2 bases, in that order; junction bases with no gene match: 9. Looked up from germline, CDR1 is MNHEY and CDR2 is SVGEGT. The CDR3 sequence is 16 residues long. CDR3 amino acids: CASSLGTGQPKNIQYF. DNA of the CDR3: TGTGCCAGCAGCCTCGGGACAGGCCAACCCAAAAACATTCAGTACTTC.

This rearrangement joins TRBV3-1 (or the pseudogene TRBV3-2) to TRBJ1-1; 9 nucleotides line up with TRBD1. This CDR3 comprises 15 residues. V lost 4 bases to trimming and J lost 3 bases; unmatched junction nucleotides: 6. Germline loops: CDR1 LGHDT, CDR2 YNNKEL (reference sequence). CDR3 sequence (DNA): TGTGCCAGCAGCCTTCGTGACAGGGGGGACACTGAAGCTTTCTTT. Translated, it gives CASSLRDRGDTEAFF.

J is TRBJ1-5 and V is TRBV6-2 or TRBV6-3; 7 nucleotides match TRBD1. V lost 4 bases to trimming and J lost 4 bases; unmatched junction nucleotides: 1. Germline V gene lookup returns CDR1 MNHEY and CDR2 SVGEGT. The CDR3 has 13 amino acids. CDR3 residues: CASSLTGNQPQHF. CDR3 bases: TGTGCCAGCAGTTTGACAGGGAATCAGCCCCAGCATTTT.

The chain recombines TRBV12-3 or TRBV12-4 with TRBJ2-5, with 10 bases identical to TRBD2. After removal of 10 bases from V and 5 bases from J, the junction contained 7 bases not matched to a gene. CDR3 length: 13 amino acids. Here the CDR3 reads CATSGGERETQYF. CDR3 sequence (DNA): TGTGCCACCAGCGGGGGGGAGAGGGAGACCCAGTACTTC.

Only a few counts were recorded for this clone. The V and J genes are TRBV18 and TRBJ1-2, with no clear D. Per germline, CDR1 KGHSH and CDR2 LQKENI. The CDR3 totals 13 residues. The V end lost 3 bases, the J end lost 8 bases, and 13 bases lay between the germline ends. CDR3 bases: TGTGCCAGCTCACCTGCACAGCATGGGGGCTACACCTTC. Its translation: CASSPAQHGGYTF.

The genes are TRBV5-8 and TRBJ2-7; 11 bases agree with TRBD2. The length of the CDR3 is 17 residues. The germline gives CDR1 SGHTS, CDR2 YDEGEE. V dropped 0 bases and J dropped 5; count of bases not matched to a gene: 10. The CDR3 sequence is CASSLGVSGGAGHEQYF. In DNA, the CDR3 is TGTGCCAGCAGCTTGGGGGTTAGCGGGGGGGCCGGCCACGAGCAGTACTTC.

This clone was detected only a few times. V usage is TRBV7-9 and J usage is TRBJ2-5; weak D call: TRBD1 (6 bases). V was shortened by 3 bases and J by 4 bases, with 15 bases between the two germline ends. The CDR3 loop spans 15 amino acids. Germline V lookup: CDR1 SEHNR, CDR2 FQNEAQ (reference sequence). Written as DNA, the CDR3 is TGTGCCAGCAGCTTCAGGGGTCTCCACGGAGAGACCCAGTACTTC. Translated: CASSFRGLHGETQYF.

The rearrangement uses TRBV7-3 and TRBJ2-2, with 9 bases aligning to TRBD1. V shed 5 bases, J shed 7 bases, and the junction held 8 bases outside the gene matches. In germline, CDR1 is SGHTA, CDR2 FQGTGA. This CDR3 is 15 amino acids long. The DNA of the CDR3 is TGTGCCAGCAGCCGACAGGGGGGACTCGGCGGGGAGCTGTTTTTT. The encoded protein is CASSRQGGLGGELFF. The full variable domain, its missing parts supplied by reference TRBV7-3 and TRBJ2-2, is GAGVSQTPSNKVTEKGKYVELRCDPISGHTALYWYRQSLGQGPEFLIYFQGTGAADDSGLPNDRFFAVRPEGSVSTLKIQRTERGDSAVYLCASSRQGGLGGELFFGEGSRLTVL.

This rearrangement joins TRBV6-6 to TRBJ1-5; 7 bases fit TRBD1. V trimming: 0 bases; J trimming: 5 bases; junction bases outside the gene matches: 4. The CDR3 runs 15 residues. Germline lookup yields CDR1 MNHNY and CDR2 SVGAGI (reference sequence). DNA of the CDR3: TGTGCCAGCAGTTACTCGAGGGACAGTCATCAGCCCCAGCATTTT. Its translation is CASSYSRDSHQPQHF.

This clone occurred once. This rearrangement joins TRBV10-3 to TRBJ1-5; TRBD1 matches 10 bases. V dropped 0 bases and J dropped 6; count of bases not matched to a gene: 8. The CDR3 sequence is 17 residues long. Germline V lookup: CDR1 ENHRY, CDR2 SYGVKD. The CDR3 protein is CAISESLAGTGAQPQHF. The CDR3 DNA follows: TGTGCCATCAGTGAGTCGTTGGCGGGGACAGGGGCTCAGCCCCAGCATTTT.

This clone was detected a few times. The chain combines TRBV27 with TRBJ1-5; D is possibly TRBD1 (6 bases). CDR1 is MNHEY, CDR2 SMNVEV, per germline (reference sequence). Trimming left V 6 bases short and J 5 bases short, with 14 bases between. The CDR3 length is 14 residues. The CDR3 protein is CASRLTGIDQPQHF. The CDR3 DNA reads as TGTGCCAGCAGGCTAACAGGGATCGATCAGCCCCAGCATTTT.

The CDR3 here is CASSLNREVSGYTF. The CDR3 nucleotides are TGTGCCAGCAGTTTAAACAGGGAAGTAAGTGGCTACACCTTC. The rearrangement links TRBV28 to TRBJ1-2; D may be TRBD1 (6 bases). The CDR3 extends over 14 amino acids. In germline, CDR1 is MDHEN, CDR2 SYDVKM. Trimming left V 2 bases short and J 7 bases short, with 14 bases between.